The 32 T cell receptor beta chains below all came from one sample that was sequenced in a study of radiotherapy plus CTLA-4 blockade in lung cancer. Repertoires were generated with immunoSEQ multiplex PCR, while TCRdb's copy carries only in-frame clones and drops some. The sample yields roughly 100,000 clones, roughly four fifths seen once. The source material was peripheral blood, sampled from a patient treated with radiotherapy plus ipilimumab. All receptors come from a human donor with non-small cell lung cancer that progressed on radiotherapy plus ipilimumab.

The genes are TRBV30 and TRBJ1-2; a possible D gene is TRBD1 (5 bases). The germline CDR1 and CDR2 sequences are GTSNPN and SVGIG (reference sequence). The V end lost 0 bases, the J end lost 4 bases, and 15 bases lay between the germline ends. The CDR3 is 15 residues long. As DNA, the CDR3 is TGTGCCTGGAGTGTACCCCTCACAGGACGCTATGGCTACACCTTC. As protein: CAWSVPLTGRYGYTF.

The rearrangement links TRBV19 to TRBJ2-2; D remains ambiguous. Deletions cut 7 bases from V and 1 base from J, with 13 bases between. This CDR3 is 15 amino acids long. Germline V gene data show CDR1 as LNHDA and CDR2 as SQIVND (reference sequence). CDR3 in DNA: TGTGCCAGTAAAACGACCAGGATGAACACCGGGGAGCTGTTTTTT. This encodes CASKTTRMNTGELFF. Looking up the rest from reference TRBV19 and TRBJ2-2 gives the full variable domain: DGGITQSPKYLFRKEGQNVTLSCEQNLNHDAMYWYRQDPGQGLRLIYYSQIVNDFQKGDIAEGYSVSREKKESFPLTVTSAQKNPTAFYLCASKTTRMNTGELFFGEGSRLTVL.

The chain has TRBV10-3 and TRBJ2-5; no definite D call. The length of the CDR3 is 13 residues. From germline, CDR1 is ENHRY and CDR2 SYGVKD. V was shortened by 3 bases and J by 1 base, with 6 bases between the two germline ends. The CDR3 loop is CAISDGPQETQYF. The CDR3 bases are TGTGCCATCAGTGACGGACCCCAAGAGACCCAGTACTTC.

The rearrangement links TRBV6-6 to TRBJ1-5, with 8 bases lining up with TRBD1. The junction had 0 bases not matched to a gene; V was cut back by 0 bases and J by 2 bases. Germline CDR1 and CDR2: MNHNY and SVGAGI (reference sequence). CDR3 length: 15 amino acids. The CDR3 DNA reads TGTGCCAGCAGTTACTCGACAGGGGGCAATCAGCCCCAGCATTTT. It specifies CASSYSTGGNQPQHF.

In this sample, this clone turned up a few times. This sequence joins TRBV19 and TRBJ1-3; possible D gene TRBD1, 5 bases. From germline, CDR1 is LNHDA and CDR2 SQIVND (reference sequence). CDR3 length: 14 amino acids. V was shortened by 7 bases and J by 5 bases, with 15 bases between the two germline ends. The CDR3 DNA sequence: TGTGCCAGTATCCCCCGGGGGTCAAGAAACACCATATATTTT. It encodes CASIPRGSRNTIYF.

This chain connects TRBV9 to TRBJ2-2, with D perhaps matching TRBD1 (6 bases). The V gene lost 3 bases and the J gene lost 5 bases, with 8 bases spanning the gap. CDR3 length: 13 residues. Germline V gene data show CDR1 as SGDLS and CDR2 as YYNGEE. The CDR3 nucleotides are TGTGCCAGCAGCGCAACAGGGACCGGGGAGCTGTTTTTT. Its protein product is CASSATGTGELFF.

This chain connects TRBV5-5 to TRBJ2-2, with 8 bases lining up with TRBD2. Germline V gives CDR1 SGHKS, CDR2 YYEKEE (reference sequence). The CDR3 has 16 amino acids. Trimming cost V 3 bases and J 1 base; bases outside gene matches: 5. The CDR3 is CASSWREALNTGELFF. As DNA, the CDR3 is TGTGCCAGCAGCTGGCGGGAGGCTCTGAACACCGGGGAGCTGTTTTTT.

J is TRBJ1-6 and V is TRBV6-1; 7 positions match TRBD1. The CDR3 sequence is 13 residues long. V shed 8 bases, J shed 6 bases, and the junction held 4 bases outside the gene matches. From germline, CDR1 is MNHNS and CDR2 SASEGT. The CDR3 reads CASGTAVNSPLHF. The DNA of the CDR3 is TGTGCCAGCGGGACAGCCGTTAATTCACCCCTCCACTTT.

V is TRBV5-1 and J is TRBJ2-1; D is possibly TRBD1 (5 bases). This CDR3 is 14 amino acids long. V gave up 1 base and J gave up 6 bases, with 11 bases separating them. CDR1 is SGHRS and CDR2 is YFSETQ in the germline V gene. CDR3 in amino acids: CASSLLQGVNEQFF. The CDR3 coding sequence is TGCGCCAGCAGCTTGCTGCAGGGTGTCAATGAGCAGTTCTTC.

The chain recombines TRBV27 with TRBJ1-1; D might be TRBD1 (6 bases). Germline V gene sequence: CDR1 MNHEY, CDR2 SMNVEV (reference sequence). Trimming removed 6 bases from V and 4 bases from J, with 18 bases in between. There are 15 residues in the CDR3. The CDR3 loop is CASRIDGQMPTEAFF. The DNA for the CDR3 is TGTGCCAGCAGGATAGATGGACAGATGCCCACTGAAGCTTTCTTT.

The CDR3 coding sequence is TGTGCCAGCAGACCGACAGGTCCTAGCTCCTACGAGCAGTACGTC. Translation gives CASRPTGPSSYEQYV. The chain employs TRBV6-5 and TRBJ2-7; tentative D call: TRBD1 (6 bases). The CDR3 sequence is 15 residues long. Germline loops: CDR1 MNHEY, CDR2 SVGAGI. Trimming pared 6 bases from V and 0 bases from J, leaving 15 bases between.

The chain has TRBV30 and TRBJ2-2; possibly TRBD2 for D (6 bases). Germline CDR1 is GTSNPN and CDR2 is SVGIG (reference sequence). Deletions cut 2 bases from V and 7 bases from J, with 20 bases between. This CDR3 spans 16 amino acids. The CDR3 sequence is CAWSSSGLRGGGELFF. DNA for the CDR3: TGTGCCTGGAGTTCGAGCGGGCTTAGGGGCGGCGGGGAGCTGTTTTTT.

The chain combines TRBV27 with TRBJ2-1; the D gene is possibly TRBD2 (5 bases). Per germline, CDR1 MNHEY and CDR2 SMNVEV (reference sequence). The CDR3 spans 15 residues. The V end lost 2 bases, the J end lost 0 bases, and 8 bases lay between the germline ends. The DNA for the CDR3 is TGTGCCAGCAGTTTAGGAGCGGTCTCCTACAATGAGCAGTTCTTC. It yields the protein CASSLGAVSYNEQFF.

The chain is built from TRBV5-6 and TRBJ2-7; no definite D call. Trimming removed 0 bases from V and 2 bases from J, with 6 bases in between. The germline V gene encodes CDR1 SGHDT and CDR2 YYEEEE. CDR3 length: 13 residues. CDR3 coding DNA: TGTGCCAGCAGCTTGGCCGGACCCTACGAGCAGTACGTC. This codes for CASSLAGPYEQYV.

The chain links TRBV9 to TRBJ1-1; unclear D gene. Germline V CDR1 and CDR2: SGDLS, YYNGEE. V dropped 7 bases and J dropped 1 base, with 8 bases sitting between them. CDR3 length: 12 residues. CDR3 DNA: TGTGCCAGCGGACGGGAGAACACTGAAGCTTTCTTT. As protein: CASGRENTEAFF.

This chain links TRBV28 with TRBJ2-3; 9 bases align to TRBD2. Germline V gene lookup returns CDR1 MDHEN and CDR2 SYDVKM. The CDR3 has 16 amino acids. V lost 4 bases, J lost 2 bases, and 7 bases stayed unmatched. In DNA form, the CDR3 reads TGTGCCAGCAGTTCACAGACTAGCGGATTCACAGATACGCAGTATTTT. Residues: CASSSQTSGFTDTQYF.

The V gene is TRBV9, the J gene TRBJ2-3; D is undetermined. CDR3 size: 16 residues. The germline V and J ends were trimmed by 0 bases and 2 bases, with 13 bases remaining between them. Germline assignment: CDR1 SGDLS and CDR2 YYNGEE. The CDR3 region is CASSVGFGGTTDTQYF. The CDR3 region has the DNA TGTGCCAGCAGCGTAGGGTTTGGCGGAACCACAGATACGCAGTATTTT.

The chain combines TRBV2 with TRBJ2-2; D is unresolved. Germline CDR1 reads SNHLY; CDR2 reads FYNNEI. V lost 4 bases and J lost 0, with 6 bases in between. CDR3 length: 14 amino acids. The CDR3 bases are TGTGCCAGCAGTGTAAAAGCGAACACCGGGGAGCTGTTTTTT. This encodes CASSVKANTGELFF.

A word on this clone: Other nucleotide sequences in the sample specify the same CDR3. V and J are TRBV30 and TRBJ2-1, with 8 bases fitting TRBD2. V was pared by 4 bases and J by 5 bases, with 13 bases of the junction left unmatched. The CDR3 sequence is 16 residues long. Germline assignment: CDR1 GTSNPN and CDR2 SVGIG (reference sequence). The CDR3 region is CAWNFGGRGANNEQFF. The CDR3 region has the DNA TGTGCCTGGAATTTCGGGGGGCGGGGGGCTAACAATGAGCAGTTCTTC. Drawing the rest from reference TRBV30 and TRBJ2-1, the complete variable domain is SQTIHQWPATLVQPVGSPLSLECTVEGTSNPNLYWYRQAAGRGLQLLFYSVGIGQISSEVPQNLSASRPQDRQFILSSKKLLLSDSGFYLCAWNFGGRGANNEQFFGPGTRLTVL.

The V gene is TRBV11-2, the J gene TRBJ1-3; a weak D match, TRBD1 (5 bases). The V end was cut by 1 base, the J end by 5 bases, with 12 bases between. Germline CDR1 is SGHAT and CDR2 is FQNNGV. This CDR3 is built from 15 residues. CDR3 nucleotides: TGTGCCAGCAGCTTAGTAATGGGGGGGAGAAACACCATATATTTT. It encodes CASSLVMGGRNTIYF.

The chain uses TRBV19 and TRBJ2-2; unclear D gene. CDR1 is LNHDA and CDR2 is SQIVND in the germline V gene (reference sequence). This CDR3 contains 13 residues. The V end was cut by 4 bases, the J end by 7 bases, with 10 bases between. The CDR3 coding sequence is TGTGCCAGTAGTAGCCTGGGTGGCGGGGAGCTGTTTTTT. It codes for CASSSLGGGELFF.

J is TRBJ2-2 and V is TRBV7-2; D unclear. Trimming took 2 bases from V and 3 from J, leaving 10 bases between them. This CDR3 is 15 amino acids long. Germline values: CDR1 SGHTA, CDR2 FQGNSA. The CDR3 nucleotides are TGTGCCAGCAGCTTAACGGGTTATGACACCGGGGAGCTGTTTTTT. This codes for CASSLTGYDTGELFF.

V usage is TRBV5-1 and J usage is TRBJ2-7, with 8 positions matching TRBD1. CDR3 size: 15 residues. The trim removed 4 bases at V and 3 bases at J, leaving 9 bases unmatched. CDR1 and CDR2 from the germline V gene are SGHRS and YFSETQ. The CDR3 reads CASSLGTGADYEQYF. In nucleotides, the CDR3 is TGCGCCAGCAGCCTTGGGACAGGCGCTGACTACGAGCAGTACTTC.

The chain recombines TRBV29-1 with TRBJ2-1, with TRBD2 as a possible D gene (6 bases). The CDR3 is 11 amino acids. Germline values: CDR1 SQVTM, CDR2 ANQGSEA. The germline V and J ends were trimmed by 3 bases and 14 bases, with 14 bases remaining between them. The CDR3 sequence is CSVERGTGEFF. DNA for the CDR3: TGCAGCGTTGAGCGCGGGACGGGTGAGTTCTTC.

The rearrangement joins TRBV10-2 to TRBJ2-7, with TRBD2 identical over 10 bases. There are 15 residues in the CDR3. The V gene end was trimmed by 4 bases and the J gene end by 3 bases; junction bases not matched to a gene: 6. Germline loops: CDR1 WSHSY, CDR2 SAAADI. Here the CDR3 DNA reads TGCGCCAGCAGTGCGCAACTAGCGGGAATCTACGAGCAGTACGTC. Translated, it gives CASSAQLAGIYEQYV.

The chain carries TRBV9 and TRBJ2-5; the match to TRBD1 covers 7 bases. Germline loops: CDR1 SGDLS, CDR2 YYNGEE. The length of the CDR3 is 17 residues. With V trimmed by 4 bases and J by 2 bases, 14 bases remained unmatched. The CDR3 DNA sequence: TGTGCCAGCAGCAGAATTCCACAGGGGATTAGACAAGAGACCCAGTACTTC. This encodes CASSRIPQGIRQETQYF.

V gene TRBV6-6 combines with J gene TRBJ1-2; D not certain. Germline V gene sequence: CDR1 MNHNY, CDR2 SVGAGI (reference sequence). The CDR3 loop spans 12 amino acids. The V end lost 7 bases, the J end lost 8 bases, and 14 bases lay between the germline ends. The CDR3 sequence is CASTDPGVGYTF. CDR3 nucleotide sequence: TGTGCCAGCACCGACCCCGGCGTAGGCTACACCTTC.

The chain employs TRBV30 and TRBJ2-1; the D call may be TRBD1 or TRBD2 (6 bases each). The germline gives CDR1 GTSNPN, CDR2 SVGIG (reference sequence). The CDR3 has 13 residues. V lost 2 bases and J lost 8, with 13 bases in between. This CDR3 is CAWSLVGGDEQFF. As DNA, the CDR3 is TGTGCCTGGAGTCTCGTGGGGGGCGATGAGCAGTTCTTC.

This clone was recorded many times. This chain connects TRBV6-4 to TRBJ2-7; 7 bases are shared with TRBD2. Germline V gene data show CDR1 as MRHNA and CDR2 as SNTAGT. Trimming cost V 6 bases and J 3 bases; bases outside gene matches: 8. The CDR3 contains 14 residues. In DNA, the CDR3 is TGTGCCAGCAGGAGACTAGCAGACGGCTACGAGCAGTACTTC. Protein: CASRRLADGYEQYF.

The rearrangement joins TRBV15 to TRBJ1-1; D not resolved. The ends were cut back, 0 bases at V and 4 bases at J, with 12 bases in the middle. CDR1 LNHNV and CDR2 YYDKDF come from the germline V gene (reference sequence). The CDR3 runs to 15 residues. CDR3 region: CATSRDWVQSTEAFF. The CDR3, as DNA: TGTGCCACCAGCAGAGATTGGGTACAGAGCACTGAAGCTTTCTTT.

The chain carries TRBV5-1 and TRBJ2-1, with D possibly being TRBD2 (6 bases). This CDR3 has 13 residues. V was shortened by 4 bases and J by 9 bases, with 14 bases between the two germline ends. Germline values: CDR1 SGHRS, CDR2 YFSETQ. In DNA, the CDR3 is TGCGCCAGCAGCGATAGCGGTTTGGGTGAGCAGTTCTTC. It translates to CASSDSGLGEQFF. Combining the CDR3 with reference TRBV5-1 and TRBJ2-1 gives the whole variable domain KAGVTQTPRYLIKTRGQQVTLSCSPISGHRSVSWYQQTPGQGLQFLFEYFSETQRNKGNFPGRFSGRQFSNSRSEMNVSTLELGDSALYLCASSDSGLGEQFFGPGTRLTVL.

The chain has TRBV28 and TRBJ1-2, with 7 bases matching TRBD1. CDR3 size: 12 residues. V dropped 10 bases and J dropped 4; count of bases not matched to a gene: 6. Germline assignment: CDR1 MDHEN and CDR2 SYDVKM. DNA of the CDR3: TGTGCCATTTCGGGACAGAGCTATGGCTACACCTTC. It encodes CAISGQSYGYTF.